The 21 T cell receptor beta chains reported below all come from one sample, sequenced in a study of cytomegalovirus exposure and HLA in healthy donors. Researchers ran the PCR with 60 Vbeta and 13 Jbeta primers. The protocol was immunoSEQ multiplex PCR, while the TCRdb copy is restricted to in-frame clones and leaves out a portion. Of 80,000 to 95,000 clones listed, about 83% are singletons. The specimen sequenced was PBMCs. The receptors derive from a woman aged 18-29 years in good health and CMV-seropositive.

The chain couples TRBV5-1 to TRBJ2-7; 8 bases are a match to TRBD1. The CDR3 is 15 amino acids. J gave up 4 bases and V 3 bases, and 9 bases lay outside the gene matches. Germline V gene lookup returns CDR1 SGHRS and CDR2 YFSETQ. In DNA, the CDR3 is TGCGCCAGCAGCTGGGGGACAGGTTTTCGGTACGAGCAGTACTTC. It translates to CASSWGTGFRYEQYF.

The chain uses TRBV4-1 and TRBJ2-3; 7 bases map to TRBD2. The CDR3 sequence is 20 residues long. Per germline, CDR1 MGHRA and CDR2 YSYEKL. The J segment lost 0 bases and the V segment lost 5 bases, leaving 20 bases of the junction unmatched. The CDR3 protein is CASSYRRASGLNPSTDTQYF. In nucleotides, the CDR3 is TGCGCCAGCAGCTATAGGAGGGCTAGCGGTTTGAACCCGAGCACAGATACGCAGTATTTT.

The chain employs TRBV30 and TRBJ2-3; TRBD2 might be the D (5 bases). Per germline, CDR1 GTSNPN and CDR2 SVGIG (reference sequence). Trimming took 4 bases from V and 6 from J, leaving 14 bases between them. CDR3 length: 13 residues. For the CDR3, the DNA is TGTGCCTGGACCGGGATTGGGATGGATACGCAGTATTTT. Translating gives CAWTGIGMDTQYF.

V and J are TRBV9 and TRBJ1-1; no clear D gene. V shed 2 bases and J shed 1 base, with 9 bases lying between them. This CDR3 region has 14 residues. Germline CDR1 SGDLS, CDR2 YYNGEE. This CDR3 is CASSVSPGNTEAFF. CDR3 DNA: TGTGCCAGCAGCGTTTCCCCAGGGAACACTGAAGCTTTCTTT.

The rearrangement uses TRBV4-1 and TRBJ1-1, with 9 bases that match TRBD1. The CDR3 extends over 18 amino acids. Germline CDR1 is MGHRA and CDR2 is YSYEKL. The V and J ends lost 6 bases and 1 base, in that order; junction bases with no gene match: 15. CDR3 bases: TGCGCCAGCAGTCACGCGGAACTTCACAGGGGGCGGAACACTGAAGCTTTCTTT. Translating it yields CASSHAELHRGRNTEAFF.

This clone showed up just once. The V call is TRBV2, the J call TRBJ2-7; the match to TRBD1 covers 8 bases. Trimming removed 7 bases from V and 0 bases from J; junction bases left unmatched: 5. Looked up from germline, CDR1 is SNHLY and CDR2 is FYNNEI. The CDR3 contains 14 residues. CDR3 residues: CASNDRGFSYEQYF. The CDR3 coding sequence is TGTGCCAGCAATGACAGGGGATTCTCCTACGAGCAGTACTTC.

The chain is built from TRBV5-1 and TRBJ2-5; the match to TRBD2 covers 7 bases. The V gene's germline CDR1 is SGHRS and CDR2 YFSETQ. V lost 0 bases and J lost 2; bases outside the gene matches: 7. The CDR3 covers 16 residues. The CDR3 region has the DNA TGCGCCAGCAGCTTGGGTCTAGCGGCCATACAAGAGACCCAGTACTTC. Encoded protein: CASSLGLAAIQETQYF.

This clone was seen once. The chain joins TRBV5-6 to TRBJ2-7; unclear D gene. The CDR3 covers 13 residues. CDR1 SGHDT and CDR2 YYEEEE come from the germline V gene. V dropped 0 bases and J dropped 5 bases, with 9 bases sitting between them. The chain's CDR3 is CASSLGVSNEQYF. CDR3 coding DNA: TGTGCCAGCAGCTTGGGGGTTAGCAACGAGCAGTACTTC.

V gene TRBV5-6 combines with J gene TRBJ2-7; D might be TRBD2 (6 bases). This CDR3 is 18 amino acids long. Trimming cost V 3 bases and J 1 base, with 23 bases left between them. Germline loops: CDR1 SGHDT, CDR2 YYEEEE. The CDR3 coding sequence is TGTGCCAGCAGCTATCGACCCCAAGTTAGCGGAACATCCTACGAGCAGTACTTC. Translation gives CASSYRPQVSGTSYEQYF.

The chain uses TRBV28 and TRBJ1-2; 9 nucleotides line up with TRBD1. The length of the CDR3 is 13 residues. Per germline, CDR1 MDHEN and CDR2 SYDVKM. Trimming at V came to 2 bases and at J to 6 bases, leaving 1 base not matched to a gene. DNA for the CDR3: TGTGCCAGCAGTTTACGGGACAGGGATGGCTACACCTTC. Protein sequence: CASSLRDRDGYTF.

The chain carries TRBV9 and TRBJ2-3, with D tentatively TRBD2 (6 bases). This CDR3 comprises 13 residues. The germline V and J ends were trimmed by 1 base and 4 bases, with 7 bases remaining between them. The germline CDR1 and CDR2 sequences are SGDLS and YYNGEE. CDR3 protein: CASSVWDSDTQYF. CDR3 nucleotides: TGTGCCAGCAGCGTATGGGACTCAGATACGCAGTATTTT.

CDR3 in amino acids: CASSQGNSLMNTEAFF. CDR3 nucleotide sequence: TGTGCCAGCAGCCAAGGAAACAGCCTCATGAACACTGAAGCTTTCTTT. The V call is TRBV4-2, the J call TRBJ1-1; D remains ambiguous. CDR3 length: 16 residues. In germline, CDR1 is LGHNA, CDR2 YNFKEQ. V was shortened by 1 base and J by 0 bases, with 12 bases between the two germline ends.

The V gene is TRBV28, the J gene TRBJ1-2, with D uncertain. This CDR3 is 17 amino acids long. V lost 2 bases to trimming and J lost 0 bases, with 16 bases between them. Germline V gives CDR1 MDHEN, CDR2 SYDVKM. CDR3: CASSLMVAEIPNYGYTF. CDR3 sequence (DNA): TGTGCCAGCAGTTTAATGGTCGCGGAGATACCTAACTATGGCTACACCTTC.

The chain uses TRBV6-5 and TRBJ1-1, with TRBD1 matching 9 bases. The germline CDR1 and CDR2 sequences are MNHEY and SVGAGI. V lost 8 bases and J lost 3; bases outside the gene matches: 10. The CDR3 consists of 15 residues. CDR3 residues: CASHRGPSSDTEAFF. As DNA, the CDR3 is TGTGCCAGCCACAGGGGGCCCTCTTCGGACACTGAAGCTTTCTTT.

This clone was seen more than once but under ten times. The chain's CDR3 is CASRRQGNTEAFF. In DNA, the CDR3 is TGTGCCAGCAGACGACAGGGAAACACTGAAGCTTTCTTT. The chain uses TRBV5-5 and TRBJ1-1, with 7 bases identical to TRBD1. Germline CDR1 is SGHKS and CDR2 is YYEKEE (reference sequence). V gave up 5 bases and J gave up 2 bases; unmatched junction bases: 3. This CDR3 contains 13 residues.

The V call is TRBV10-1, the J call TRBJ2-5; D unclear. The germline V gene encodes CDR1 WNHNN and CDR2 SYGVQD (reference sequence). The CDR3 length is 15 residues. V was shortened by 3 bases and J by 1 base, with 12 bases between the two germline ends. In nucleotides, the CDR3 is TGCGCCAGCAGTGACGACAACGGTGCCCAAGAGACCCAGTACTTC. This codes for CASSDDNGAQETQYF.

With regard to this clone: An end of the junction differs from the germline gene, which may be a read error. The sample contains more than one DNA sequence encoding this CDR3. The rearrangement links TRBV30 to TRBJ1-3, with D unresolved. In germline, CDR1 is GTSNPN, CDR2 SVGIG (reference sequence). This CDR3 is 14 amino acids long. The CDR3 DNA sequence: TGTGCCTGGAGTAGAGGGAATGCTGGCAACACCATATATTTT. Amino acids: CAWSRGNAGNTIYF.

The chain links TRBV28 to TRBJ2-1; D gene unclear. Germline CDR1 reads MDHEN; CDR2 reads SYDVKM. CDR3 length: 13 amino acids. The germline V and J ends were trimmed by 6 bases and 4 bases, with 10 bases remaining between them. CDR3 loop: CASSSRGYNEQFF. The CDR3 region has the DNA TGTGCCAGCAGCAGTCGAGGTTACAATGAGCAGTTCTTC.

This clone was seen a single time. The chain employs TRBV19 and TRBJ2-3; the match to TRBD1 covers 11 bases. Germline CDR1 and CDR2: LNHDA and SQIVND (reference sequence). There are 14 residues in the CDR3. Trimming at V came to 9 bases and at J to 4 bases, leaving 6 bases not matched to a gene. CDR3 protein: CASRDRGGSDTQYF. The CDR3 DNA reads TGTGCCAGCAGGGACAGGGGGGGATCAGATACGCAGTATTTT.

The rearrangement uses TRBV28 and TRBJ1-2; D perhaps matches TRBD1 (5 bases). The V gene lost 3 bases and the J gene lost 6 bases, with 11 bases spanning the gap. The CDR3 sequence is 13 residues long. CDR1 is MDHEN, CDR2 SYDVKM, per germline. For the CDR3, the DNA is TGTGCCAGCAGTTTCGGGGGGTTCGATGGCTACACCTTC. Its protein product is CASSFGGFDGYTF.

This clone was detected a few times. This rearrangement joins TRBV29-1 to TRBJ1-1; D is possibly TRBD1 (5 bases). This CDR3 contains 13 residues. Trimming stripped 7 bases from V and 4 bases from J, with 16 bases between. Germline CDR1 and CDR2: SQVTM and ANQGSEA. The CDR3 spells CSAWRDWGTEAFF. DNA of the CDR3: TGCAGCGCCTGGAGGGACTGGGGCACTGAAGCTTTCTTT.